A single sample gave rise to the 20 T cell receptor beta chains below, sequenced in a study of OX40 agonist ivuxolimab in advanced cancers. Some clones are missing from TCRdb's copy, which holds only in-frame ones; the method was immunoSEQ multiplex PCR. This sample yields some 46,000 clones, of which 88% are seen a single time; more than 15% belongs to the top ten. This specimen was CD4+ or CD8+ T cells sorted from blood, taken in a trial of the OX40 agonist ivuxolimab. The source of these receptors is an adult with an advanced solid tumor such as melanoma, head and neck, liver or kidney cancer.

A single count supports this clone. V and J are TRBV6-1 and TRBJ2-7, with D possibly being TRBD1 (5 bases). Trimming shortened V by 6 bases and J by 3 bases, and 9 bases separated the two germline ends. The CDR3 consists of 12 residues. CDR1 MNHNS and CDR2 SASEGT come from the germline V gene. The CDR3 loop is CASSGQDYEQYF. CDR3 in DNA: TGTGCCAGCAGCGGACAAGACTACGAGCAGTACTTC.

J is TRBJ1-2 and V is TRBV7-6; 8 bases are shared with TRBD1. Germline V gene lookup returns CDR1 SGHVS and CDR2 FNYEAQ. The V gene end was trimmed by 3 bases and the J gene end by 3 bases; junction bases not matched to a gene: 9. This CDR3 is 16 amino acids long. The CDR3, as DNA: TGTGCCAGCAGCTTGGAACAGGGGGGTCAGGACTATGGCTACACCTTC. This gives the protein CASSLEQGGQDYGYTF.

This chain connects TRBV7-6 to TRBJ2-3, with 7 bases identical to TRBD1. This CDR3 spans 16 amino acids. Trimming cost V 2 bases and J 4 bases; bases outside gene matches: 9. Germline V CDR1 and CDR2: SGHVS, FNYEAQ. The CDR3, as DNA: TGTGCCAGCAGCTTAAGGGGGCGCGTTGGCCCAGATACGCAGTATTTT. This gives the protein CASSLRGRVGPDTQYF.

The rearrangement joins TRBV5-8 to TRBJ2-2; no clear D gene. CDR1 is SGHTS, CDR2 YDEGEE, per germline. V was cut by 0 bases and J by 0 bases, with 6 bases left in between. The CDR3 length is 15 residues. CDR3 coding DNA: TGTGCCAGCAGCTTGGGCCAATCGAACACCGGGGAGCTGTTTTTT. Protein: CASSLGQSNTGELFF. Full variable domain (missing parts from reference TRBV5-8 and TRBJ2-2): EAGVTQSPTHLIKTRGQQATLRCSPISGHTSVYWYQQALGLGLQFLLWYDEGEERNRGNFPPRFSGRQFPNYSSELNVNALELEDSALYLCASSLGQSNTGELFFGEGSRLTVL.

The rearrangement joins TRBV7-2 to TRBJ1-2; no clear D gene. This CDR3 region has 11 residues. The germline gives CDR1 SGHTA, CDR2 FQGNSA. V gave up 5 bases and J gave up 4 bases, with 5 bases separating them. Here the CDR3 DNA reads TGTGCCAGCAGCGAGGGCTATGGCTACACCTTC. Translating gives CASSEGYGYTF.

This chain uses TRBV7-9 with TRBJ1-2; 7 nucleotides match TRBD1. V trimming: 5 bases; J trimming: 8 bases; junction bases outside the gene matches: 8. Germline CDR1 reads SEHNR; CDR2 reads FQNEAQ (reference sequence). The CDR3 totals 13 residues. DNA of the CDR3: TGTGCCAGCAGCCCAACAGGGGAGGGGGGCTACACCTTC. This sequence encodes CASSPTGEGGYTF. The full variable domain, its missing parts supplied by reference TRBV7-9 and TRBJ1-2, is DTGVSQNPRHKITKRGQNVTFRCDPISEHNRLYWYRQTLGQGPEFLTYFQNEAQLEKSRLLSDRFSAERPKGSFSTLEIQRTEQGDSAMYLCASSPTGEGGYTFGSGTRLTVV.

The V and J genes are TRBV9 and TRBJ1-3; maybe TRBD1 (5 bases). Germline V gene sequence: CDR1 SGDLS, CDR2 YYNGEE. The CDR3 is 17 amino acids. Trimming shortened V by 4 bases and J by 3 bases, and 20 bases separated the two germline ends. The DNA for the CDR3 is TGTGCCAGCAGCCCCCTCCAGGGATTGAGGTTTGGAAACACCATATATTTT. Amino acid sequence: CASSPLQGLRFGNTIYF.

This clone was recorded a few times. The chain combines TRBV7-2 with TRBJ1-6; TRBD1 agrees at 7 bases. In germline, CDR1 is SGHTA, CDR2 FQGNSA. V was clipped by 5 bases and J by 10 bases; unmatched bases: 8. The CDR3 consists of 14 residues. CDR3 protein: CASSVRDSGSPLHF. The CDR3, as DNA: TGTGCCAGCAGCGTTAGGGACAGTGGATCACCCCTCCACTTT.

V is TRBV11-1 and J is TRBJ2-7; TRBD2 might be the D (6 bases). In germline, CDR1 is SGHAT, CDR2 FQDESV (reference sequence). There are 13 residues in the CDR3. V lost 2 bases and J lost 7, with 12 bases in between. The DNA for the CDR3 is TGTGCCAGCAGCTTAAGGGCAGGGAGGGAGCAGTACTTC. Protein product: CASSLRAGREQYF.

The chain uses TRBV6-5 and TRBJ1-1, with a tentative D call TRBD1 (6 bases). This CDR3 spans 14 amino acids. Trimming cost V 7 bases and J 0 bases, with 12 bases left between them. Germline CDR1 reads MNHEY; CDR2 reads SVGAGI. The CDR3 DNA is TGTGCCAGCATTCCAGGGGTAATGAACACTGAAGCTTTCTTT. This translates into CASIPGVMNTEAFF.

The rearrangement links TRBV6-5 to TRBJ1-4; the D gene is possibly TRBD1 (5 bases). This CDR3 contains 15 residues. Trimming left V 0 bases short and J 3 bases short, with 8 bases between. CDR1 and CDR2 (germline): MNHEY, SVGAGI. CDR3: CASSYSGDANEKLFF. The CDR3 bases are TGTGCCAGCAGTTACTCAGGGGATGCTAATGAAAAACTGTTTTTT.

The rearrangement joins TRBV15 to TRBJ1-1; perhaps TRBD1 as D (6 bases). V was pared by 2 bases and J by 2 bases, with 15 bases between. There are 16 residues in the CDR3. Germline V gene sequence: CDR1 LNHNV, CDR2 YYDKDF (reference sequence). This CDR3 is CATSRPGWGANTEAFF. The CDR3 DNA is TGTGCCACCAGCAGACCCGGGTGGGGGGCAAACACTGAAGCTTTCTTT.

The chain couples TRBV4-1 to TRBJ2-7; 10 bases fit TRBD2. The CDR3 is 15 amino acids. J gave up 1 base and V 4 bases, and 4 bases lay outside the gene matches. Germline values: CDR1 MGHRA, CDR2 YSYEKL. This CDR3 is CASSPSSGGSYEQYF. CDR3 DNA: TGCGCCAGCAGCCCTAGTAGCGGGGGGTCCTACGAGCAGTACTTC.

The chain joins TRBV7-6 to TRBJ1-3, with D perhaps TRBD1 (5 bases). The germline V and J ends were trimmed by 1 base and 2 bases, with 9 bases remaining between them. Germline V CDR1 and CDR2: SGHVS, FNYEAQ. The CDR3 is made up of 15 amino acids. The CDR3 DNA reads as TGTGCCAGCAGCTTAGGAGCAGGGCCTGGAAACACCATATATTTT. Translating gives CASSLGAGPGNTIYF.

This CDR3 reads CASSPLVGRDTDTQYF. CDR3 nucleotides: TGTGCCAGCAGTCCGCTGGTAGGAAGGGACACAGATACGCAGTATTTT. This rearrangement joins TRBV28 to TRBJ2-3; D unclear. Trimming stripped 5 bases from V and 2 bases from J, with 17 bases between. CDR1 is MDHEN and CDR2 is SYDVKM in the germline V gene. The CDR3 consists of 16 residues.

This clone was recorded once. The V call is TRBV19, the J call TRBJ1-1; D perhaps matches TRBD1 (5 bases). Germline V gene data show CDR1 as LNHDA and CDR2 as SQIVND (reference sequence). With 6 bases removed from V and 1 base from J, the gap between germline ends came to 9 bases. The CDR3 contains 13 residues. CDR3 sequence (DNA): TGTGCCAGTAGACCTGGGGGGAACACTGAAGCTTTCTTT. Encoded protein: CASRPGGNTEAFF.

This sequence joins TRBV7-2 and TRBJ2-7, with a weak D call TRBD1 (5 bases). The V gene's germline CDR1 is SGHTA and CDR2 FQGNSA. Trimming removed 5 bases at V and 3 bases at J, with 11 bases between. This CDR3 has 13 residues. The CDR3 DNA reads as TGTGCCAGCAGCCCGGACACTTTCTACGAGCAGTACGTC. This codes for CASSPDTFYEQYV.

The V gene is TRBV4-3, the J gene TRBJ1-6; D remains unclear. With 0 bases removed from V and 7 bases from J, the gap between germline ends came to 16 bases. This CDR3 contains 17 residues. The germline CDR1 and CDR2 sequences are LGHNA and YSLEER. The CDR3 DNA reads TGCGCCAGCAGCCAAGATCCCGAAATTAGCCCCAATTCACCCCTCCACTTT. Its translation is CASSQDPEISPNSPLHF.

This clone was counted once. The rearrangement links TRBV6-1 to TRBJ2-7; D possibly uses TRBD1 or TRBD2 (6 bases each). Trimming stripped 7 bases from V and 3 bases from J, with 13 bases between. Germline V gene data show CDR1 as MNHNS and CDR2 as SASEGT. CDR3 length: 13 amino acids. The CDR3 reads CASTPGAFYEQYV. In DNA, the CDR3 is TGTGCCAGCACTCCGGGGGCTTTCTACGAGCAGTACGTC.

The V and J genes are TRBV11-2 and TRBJ2-7; D might be TRBD2 (5 bases). Germline-derived CDR1 and CDR2 are SGHAT and FQNNGV. The CDR3 runs to 12 residues. V was shortened by 4 bases and J by 7 bases, with 11 bases between the two germline ends. The CDR3 here is CASSSTRWEQYF. The CDR3 bases are TGTGCCAGCAGCTCCACTAGATGGGAGCAGTACTTC.